This record covers a single TCR beta chain. As yet, its antigen is unknown. Germline CDR1 and CDR2: SGHNT and YENEEA. V shed 6 bases, J shed 10 bases, and the junction held 13 bases outside the gene matches. This CDR3 is built from 15 residues. The source of the sample is a study of T cells in tuberculosis. The overall study: In South Africa, adults with active tuberculosis were compared with IGRA-negative and latently infected IGRA-positive adolescents. Findings of the study overall: Using the GMM-specific repertoire gave nearly 90% accuracy versus around 70% with motifs.

The data were produced by immunoSEQ multiplex PCR, yet TCRdb's version contains in-frame clones alone and is incomplete. The sample includes some 41,000 clones, 90% to 95% of them seen just once. Sample: PBMCs. This TCR came from a donor aged 5-35 years with latent tuberculosis or without tuberculosis infection. Some clones in this sample may be carry-over from other donors' samples. The chain couples TRBV11-3 to TRBJ2-2, with 8 bases identical to TRBD2. This CDR3 reads CASSRPGGGEEELFF. In DNA, the CDR3 is TGTGCCAGCAGTCGCCCGGGGGGGGGCGAAGAGGAGCTGTTTTTT.